One and the same sample provided the 29 T cell receptor beta chains below, sequenced in a study of cytomegalovirus exposure and HLA in healthy donors. This PCR relied on a set of 60 Vbeta primers and 13 Jbeta primers. Assay: immunoSEQ multiplex PCR; the TCRdb copy retains only in-frame clones and omits some. The sample lists fewer than 140,000 clones; about three quarters were seen once. The sequencing sample was made of PBMCs. Receptors originate from a woman between 50 and 59 years old in good health and CMV-seropositive.

The chain links TRBV6-1 to TRBJ2-3; 8 positions agree with TRBD1. Trimming took 6 bases from V and 0 from J; bases not matched to a gene: 5. This CDR3 comprises 15 residues. Germline values: CDR1 MNHNS, CDR2 SASEGT. CDR3 nucleotide sequence: TGTGCCAGCAGGGGGGACAGGACAAGCACAGATACGCAGTATTTT. Its protein is CASRGDRTSTDTQYF.

The chain combines TRBV6-5 with TRBJ1-1; D remains ambiguous. Germline V lookup: CDR1 MNHEY, CDR2 SVGAGI. The V and J ends lost 6 bases and 5 bases respectively, with 16 bases between them. The CDR3 contains 14 residues. CDR3 sequence: CASSLLGVGTEAFF. CDR3 sequence (DNA): TGTGCCAGCAGCTTACTCGGGGTAGGGACTGAAGCTTTCTTT.

The rearrangement joins TRBV5-1 to TRBJ1-5, with D possibly being TRBD1 (5 bases). The ends were cut back, 4 bases at V and 8 bases at J, with 19 bases in the middle. In germline, CDR1 is SGHRS, CDR2 YFSETQ. The CDR3 is 15 amino acids. In nucleotides, the CDR3 is TGCGCCAGCAGCCCGGGGGGAGGGTCCGGGGAGCCCCAGCATTTT. Its protein product is CASSPGGGSGEPQHF.

The chain employs TRBV4-3 and TRBJ1-2; TRBD1 matches 7 bases. The J segment lost 1 base and the V segment lost 1 base, leaving 12 bases of the junction unmatched. The CDR3 extends over 18 amino acids. Germline-derived CDR1 and CDR2 are LGHNA and YSLEER. CDR3 sequence (DNA): TGCGCCAGCAGCCAAGGTCCGGGACAGATAGTATTTAACTATGGCTACACCTTC. It encodes CASSQGPGQIVFNYGYTF.

The sample holds one count of this clone. The chain carries TRBV5-4 and TRBJ2-2; no definite D call. Deletions cut 3 bases from V and 5 bases from J, with 17 bases between. Germline V gene data show CDR1 as SGHNT and CDR2 as YYREEE (reference sequence). The CDR3 is made up of 16 amino acids. The CDR3 sequence is CASSSPGIPLTGELFF. The CDR3 DNA reads TGTGCCAGCAGCTCCCCGGGTATTCCACTAACCGGGGAGCTGTTTTTT.

This sequence joins TRBV19 and TRBJ1-1; no definite D call. The V end lost 9 bases, the J end lost 4 bases, and 18 bases lay between the germline ends. Per the germline V gene, CDR1 is LNHDA and CDR2 is SQIVND (reference sequence). There are 14 residues in the CDR3. DNA for the CDR3: TGTGCCAGCCTGGACTCACAAGAGAGCACTGAAGCTTTCTTT. Its translation is CASLDSQESTEAFF.

The V gene is TRBV5-6, the J gene TRBJ2-5, with 11 bases lining up with TRBD2. Looked up from germline, CDR1 is SGHDT and CDR2 is YYEEEE. V lost 1 base, J lost 7 bases, and 6 bases stayed unmatched. The CDR3 is made up of 15 amino acids. The CDR3 coding sequence is TGTGCCAGCAGCTTGTCACTTAGCGGGGGGGGGACCCAGTACTTC. Its protein is CASSLSLSGGGTQYF.

This chain uses TRBV5-4 with TRBJ1-1; a possible D gene is TRBD1 (5 bases). This CDR3 spans 16 amino acids. V lost 4 bases and J lost 4, with 20 bases in between. Germline V gene sequence: CDR1 SGHNT, CDR2 YYREEE (reference sequence). The CDR3 loop is CASSQDAAGWSTEAFF. CDR3 DNA sequence: TGTGCCAGCAGCCAAGATGCGGCAGGGTGGTCCACTGAAGCTTTCTTT.

This clone is a singleton in its sample. The junction departs from the called germline gene at one end, perhaps through a read error. This chain uses TRBV27 with TRBJ1-6; the D is unclear. Germline V lookup: CDR1 MNHEY, CDR2 SMNVEV (reference sequence). The length of the CDR3 is 16 residues. This CDR3 reads CASRFIDSSYNSPLHF. The CDR3, as DNA: TGTGCCAGCCGTTTTATAGATAGCTCCTATAATTCACCCCTCCACTTT.

This chain links TRBV13 with TRBJ1-3; D gene uncertain. Germline CDR1 is PRHDT and CDR2 is FYEKMQ (reference sequence). Deletions cut 7 bases from V and 2 bases from J, with 15 bases between. CDR3 size: 15 residues. CDR3 region: CASTWLVGTGNTIYF. The DNA of the CDR3 is TGTGCCAGCACCTGGCTAGTCGGCACTGGAAACACCATATATTTT.

The chain joins TRBV9 to TRBJ2-7, with 7 nucleotides matching TRBD2. Germline-derived CDR1 and CDR2 are SGDLS and YYNGEE. This CDR3 has 16 amino acids. The ends lost 4 bases at V and 2 bases at J; junction bases unmatched: 12. CDR3 sequence (DNA): TGTGCCAGCAGCCCCAGACCGGGGGGAACTCCCTACGAGCAGTACTTC. This encodes CASSPRPGGTPYEQYF.

The rearrangement joins TRBV7-6 to TRBJ2-2, with TRBD2 matching over 8 bases. The CDR3 is 21 residues long. Trimming took 4 bases from V and 1 from J; bases not matched to a gene: 20. Germline V gene lookup returns CDR1 SGHVS and CDR2 FNYEAQ. The chain's CDR3 is CASSSPGQQGSGTRNTGELFF. In DNA, the CDR3 is TGTGCCAGCAGCTCCCCCGGGCAGCAGGGGTCCGGGACTAGGAACACCGGGGAGCTGTTTTTT.

This clone has more than one count but fewer than ten. V gene TRBV30 combines with J gene TRBJ1-1; D possibly corresponds to TRBD1 (6 bases). V lost 3 bases to trimming and J lost 4 bases, with 12 bases between them. The CDR3 covers 13 residues. Per the germline V gene, CDR1 is GTSNPN and CDR2 is SVGIG (reference sequence). CDR3 loop: CAWSKGGSTEAFF. The CDR3 region has the DNA TGTGCCTGGAGCAAAGGGGGTAGCACTGAAGCTTTCTTT.

This clone was found a few times. The V call is TRBV6-1, the J call TRBJ1-5; TRBD1 matches 8 bases. This CDR3 region has 14 residues. Trimming at V came to 7 bases and at J to 5 bases, leaving 7 bases not matched to a gene. Germline V gene data show CDR1 as MNHNS and CDR2 as SASEGT. As DNA, the CDR3 is TGTGCCAGCATTGACAGGGGTCTACATCAGCCCCAGCATTTT. It is translated as CASIDRGLHQPQHF.

The chain combines TRBV4-3 with TRBJ1-5, with D uncertain. With 0 bases removed from V and 9 bases from J, the gap between germline ends came to 15 bases. The CDR3 length is 15 residues. Germline assignment: CDR1 LGHNA and CDR2 YSLEER. The CDR3, as DNA: TGCGCCAGCAGCCAAGAATTCCGAGGGATAGGGCCCCAGCATTTT. It encodes CASSQEFRGIGPQHF.

As DNA, the CDR3 is TGTGCCAGTAGTATTACAGCGGGGTACGAGCAGTACTTC. It translates to CASSITAGYEQYF. V is TRBV19 and J is TRBJ2-5, with TRBD2 matching 7 bases. The end of the DNA aligns better with TRBJ2-7, so the J call may be wrong. The CDR3 runs to 13 residues. Germline values: CDR1 LNHDA, CDR2 SQIVND (reference sequence).

The genes are TRBV4-1 and TRBJ1-2, with 9 bases fitting TRBD1. CDR1 and CDR2 (germline): MGHRA, YSYEKL. The ends lost 0 bases at V and 4 bases at J; junction bases unmatched: 9. This CDR3 has 17 amino acids. For the CDR3, the DNA is TGCGCCAGCAGCCAAGAGAGGGGGACAGGGCGATCCTATGGCTACACCTTC. It encodes CASSQERGTGRSYGYTF.

This clone was detected once. The CDR3 sequence: CASSEDNRGSYGYTF. CDR3 bases: TGTGCCAGCAGTGAAGACAACAGGGGGAGCTATGGCTACACCTTC. The J gene is TRBJ1-2, the V gene TRBV2, with 8 positions matching TRBD1. The J segment lost 4 bases and the V segment lost 1 base, leaving 5 bases of the junction unmatched. CDR1 is SNHLY, CDR2 FYNNEI, per germline. There are 15 residues in the CDR3. The complete variable domain, with remaining parts taken from reference TRBV2 and TRBJ1-2, reads EPEVTQTPSHQVTQMGQEVILRCVPISNHLYFYWYRQILGQKVEFLVSFYNNEISEKSEIFDDQFSVERPDGSNFTLKIRSTKLEDSAMYFCASSEDNRGSYGYTFGSGTRLTVV.

The chain combines TRBV5-4 with TRBJ2-3, with 8 bases fitting TRBD1. Germline CDR1 reads SGHNT; CDR2 reads YYREEE (reference sequence). The CDR3 is made up of 16 amino acids. Trimming at V came to 2 bases and at J to 7 bases, leaving 12 bases not matched to a gene. The CDR3 DNA reads TGTGCCAGCAGCTTATCTTCCGGGACAGGACTCTATACGCAGTATTTT. It yields the protein CASSLSSGTGLYTQYF. The full variable domain, its missing parts supplied by reference TRBV5-4 and TRBJ2-3, is ETGVTQSPTHLIKTRGQQVTLRCSSQSGHNTVSWYQQALGQGPQFIFQYYREEENGRGNFPPRFSGLQFPNYSSELNVNALELDDSALYLCASSLSSGTGLYTQYFGPGTRLTVL.

The rearrangement uses TRBV28 and TRBJ2-7, with TRBD1 matching over 8 bases. Trimming at V came to 2 bases and at J to 0 bases, leaving 3 bases not matched to a gene. This CDR3 contains 15 residues. The germline V gene encodes CDR1 MDHEN and CDR2 SYDVKM. CDR3 amino acids: CASSLKDRDSYEQYF. In nucleotides, the CDR3 is TGTGCCAGCAGTTTAAAGGACAGGGACTCCTACGAGCAGTACTTC.

This clone was seen a handful of times. V is TRBV16 and J is TRBJ1-3, with D maybe TRBD1 (5 bases). With 0 bases removed from V and 4 bases from J, the gap between germline ends came to 7 bases. Germline V gene lookup returns CDR1 KGHSY and CDR2 FQNENV. The CDR3 consists of 14 residues. The CDR3 sequence is CASSQSEGGNTIYF. DNA of the CDR3: TGTGCCAGCAGCCAATCGGAGGGGGGAAACACCATATATTTT.

CDR3 sequence (DNA): TGTGCCAGCAGCGACCCTACACCCCTCCACTTT. This gives the protein CASSDPTPLHF. The chain uses TRBV9 and TRBJ1-6; no clear D gene. Trimming stripped 3 bases from V and 11 bases from J, with 6 bases between. The CDR3 sequence is 11 residues long. CDR1 is SGDLS and CDR2 is YYNGEE in the germline V gene.

This chain joins TRBV7-3 and TRBJ2-5, with a possible D match to TRBD2 (6 bases). Germline CDR1 reads SGHTA; CDR2 reads FQGTGA. The CDR3 loop spans 13 amino acids. V was cut by 5 bases and J by 4 bases, with 11 bases left in between. CDR3 sequence reads: CASSPAGGETQYF. CDR3 sequence (DNA): TGTGCCAGCAGCCCAGCGGGTGGAGAGACCCAGTACTTC. Looking up the rest from reference TRBV7-3 and TRBJ2-5 gives the full variable domain: GAGVSQTPSNKVTEKGKYVELRCDPISGHTALYWYRQSLGQGPEFLIYFQGTGAADDSGLPNDRFFAVRPEGSVSTLKIQRTERGDSAVYLCASSPAGGETQYFGPGTRLLVL.

V usage is TRBV4-3 and J usage is TRBJ1-2; possible D gene TRBD1, 6 bases. The CDR3 is made up of 16 amino acids. V dropped 1 base and J dropped 4 bases, with 16 bases sitting between them. Germline CDR1 is LGHNA and CDR2 is YSLEER. The CDR3 DNA is TGCGCCAGCAGCCAAGTTTATGGGAGGGGGGCCTATGGCTACACCTTC. Amino acid sequence: CASSQVYGRGAYGYTF.

This chain joins TRBV21-1 and TRBJ2-3; the table calls TRBD2, which could not be checked here. TRBV21-1 is designated a pseudogene. The length of the CDR3 is 20 residues. The CDR3 here is CASSKGVGLAGGSSTDTQYF. Written as DNA, the CDR3 is TGTGCCAGCAGCAAAGGAGTGGGACTAGCGGGGGGCTCTAGCACAGATACGCAGTATTTT.

This chain links TRBV4-2 with TRBJ2-2; 8 bases are shared with TRBD1. V shed 1 base, J shed 7 bases, and the junction held 5 bases outside the gene matches. Germline V CDR1 and CDR2: LGHNA, YNFKEQ. This CDR3 is 15 amino acids long. The CDR3 bases are TGTGCCAGCAGCCAAGCGAACAGGGGGGACGGGGAGCTGTTTTTT. Its protein is CASSQANRGDGELFF.

DNA for the CDR3: TGTGCCAGCAGCTCATCCGGGACAACAACCGGTGAGCAGTTCTTC. Translation gives CASSSSGTTTGEQFF. The chain uses TRBV7-8 and TRBJ2-1, with D possibly TRBD1 on 6 matching bases. Germline CDR1 and CDR2: SGHVS and FQNEAQ. The CDR3 has 15 amino acids. Trimming cost V 4 bases and J 9 bases, with 19 bases left between them.

The chain links TRBV5-1 to TRBJ2-7, with 12 bases identical to TRBD2. Germline loops: CDR1 SGHRS, CDR2 YFSETQ. The CDR3 loop spans 14 amino acids. J gave up 5 bases and V 4 bases, and 4 bases lay outside the gene matches. CDR3 sequence: CASSPGLAGNEQYF. In DNA, the CDR3 is TGCGCCAGCAGCCCTGGACTAGCGGGGAACGAGCAGTACTTC.

J is TRBJ2-7 and V is TRBV6-5, with TRBD2 matching 10 bases. The CDR3 has 12 residues. Germline V lookup: CDR1 MNHEY, CDR2 SVGAGI. Losses at the gene ends were 8 bases for V and 6 bases for J; bases not matched to a gene: 4. In nucleotides, the CDR3 is TGTGCCAGCGCTAGCGGGGGAGGCGAGCAGTACTTC. Amino acid sequence: CASASGGGEQYF.